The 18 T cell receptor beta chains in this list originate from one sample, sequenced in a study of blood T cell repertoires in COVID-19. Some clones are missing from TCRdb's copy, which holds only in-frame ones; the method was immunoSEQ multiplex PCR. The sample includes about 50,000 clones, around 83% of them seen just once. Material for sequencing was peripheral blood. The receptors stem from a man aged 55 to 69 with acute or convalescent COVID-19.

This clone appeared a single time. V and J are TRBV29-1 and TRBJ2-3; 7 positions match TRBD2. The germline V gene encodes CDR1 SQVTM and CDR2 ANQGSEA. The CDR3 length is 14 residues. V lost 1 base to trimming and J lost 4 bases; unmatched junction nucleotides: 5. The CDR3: CSVEGGAGADTQYF. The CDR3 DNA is TGCAGCGTTGAAGGCGGGGCGGGGGCAGATACGCAGTATTTT.

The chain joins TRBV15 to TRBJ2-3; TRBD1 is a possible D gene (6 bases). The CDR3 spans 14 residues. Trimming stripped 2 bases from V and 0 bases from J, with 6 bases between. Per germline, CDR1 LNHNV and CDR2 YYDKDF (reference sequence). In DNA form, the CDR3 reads TGTGCCACCAGCAGACAGGGGAGCACAGATACGCAGTATTTT. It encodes CATSRQGSTDTQYF.

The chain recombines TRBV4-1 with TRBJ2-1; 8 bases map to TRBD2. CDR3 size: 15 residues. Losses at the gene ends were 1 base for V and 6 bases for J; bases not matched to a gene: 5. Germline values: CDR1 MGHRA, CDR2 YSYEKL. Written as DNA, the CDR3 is TGCGCCAGCAGCCAAGTTAGCGGGAAAGGCAATGAGCAGTTCTTC. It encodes CASSQVSGKGNEQFF.

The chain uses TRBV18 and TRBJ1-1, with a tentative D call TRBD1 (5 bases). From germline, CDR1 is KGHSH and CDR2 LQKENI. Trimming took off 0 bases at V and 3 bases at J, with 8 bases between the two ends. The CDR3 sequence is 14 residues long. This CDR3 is CASSPPGEHTEAFF. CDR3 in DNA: TGTGCCAGCTCACCACCAGGGGAACACACTGAAGCTTTCTTT.

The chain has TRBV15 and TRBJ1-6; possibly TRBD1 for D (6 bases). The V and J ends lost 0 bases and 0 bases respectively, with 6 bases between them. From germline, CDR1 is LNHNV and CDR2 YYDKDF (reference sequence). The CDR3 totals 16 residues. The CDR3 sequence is CATSRDRGSYNSPLHF. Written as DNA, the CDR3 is TGTGCCACCAGCAGAGACAGGGGCTCCTATAATTCACCCCTCCACTTT.

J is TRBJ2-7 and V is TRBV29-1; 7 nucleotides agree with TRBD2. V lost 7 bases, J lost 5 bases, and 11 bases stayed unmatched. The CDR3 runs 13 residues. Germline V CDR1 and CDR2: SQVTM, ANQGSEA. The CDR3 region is CSAGGAEAHEQYF. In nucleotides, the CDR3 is TGCAGCGCGGGGGGAGCGGAGGCGCACGAGCAGTACTTC.

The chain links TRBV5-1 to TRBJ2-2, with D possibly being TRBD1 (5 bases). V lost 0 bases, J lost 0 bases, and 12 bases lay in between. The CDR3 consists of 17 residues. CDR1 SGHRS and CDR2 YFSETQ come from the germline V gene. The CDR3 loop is CASSLAVQTANTGELFF. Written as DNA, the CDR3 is TGCGCCAGCAGCTTGGCCGTCCAGACAGCGAACACCGGGGAGCTGTTTTTT.

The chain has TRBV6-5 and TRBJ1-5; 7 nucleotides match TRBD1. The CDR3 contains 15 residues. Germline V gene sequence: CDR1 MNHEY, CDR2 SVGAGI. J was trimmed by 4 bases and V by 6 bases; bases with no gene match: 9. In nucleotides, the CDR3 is TGTGCCAGCAGAAAAGGGGACAGTAGTAATCAGCCCCAGCATTTT. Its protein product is CASRKGDSSNQPQHF.

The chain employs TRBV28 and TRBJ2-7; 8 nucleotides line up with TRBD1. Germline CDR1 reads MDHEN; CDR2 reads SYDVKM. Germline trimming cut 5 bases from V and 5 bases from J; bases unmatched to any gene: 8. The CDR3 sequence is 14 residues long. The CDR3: CASSPRTGKNEQYF. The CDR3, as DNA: TGTGCCAGCAGTCCCCGGACAGGGAAGAACGAGCAGTACTTC. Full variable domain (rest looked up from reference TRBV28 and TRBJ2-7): DVKVTQSSRYLVKRTGEKVFLECVQDMDHENMFWYRQDPGLGLRLIYFSYDVKMKEKGDIPEGYSVSREKKERFSLILESASTNQTSMYLCASSPRTGKNEQYFGPGTRLTVT.

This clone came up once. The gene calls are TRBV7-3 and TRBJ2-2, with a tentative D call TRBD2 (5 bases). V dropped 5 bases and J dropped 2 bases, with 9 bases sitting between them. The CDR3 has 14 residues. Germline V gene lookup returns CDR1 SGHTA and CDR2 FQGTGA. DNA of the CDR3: TGTGCCAGCAGCCGTGGACTCAACACCGGGGAGCTGTTTTTT. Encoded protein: CASSRGLNTGELFF.

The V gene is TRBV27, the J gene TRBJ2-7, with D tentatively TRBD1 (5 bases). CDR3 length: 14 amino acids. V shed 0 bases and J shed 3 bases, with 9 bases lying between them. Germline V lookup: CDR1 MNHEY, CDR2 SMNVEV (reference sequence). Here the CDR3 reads CASSLSTDFYEQYF. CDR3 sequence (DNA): TGTGCCAGCAGTTTATCGACAGACTTCTACGAGCAGTACTTC.

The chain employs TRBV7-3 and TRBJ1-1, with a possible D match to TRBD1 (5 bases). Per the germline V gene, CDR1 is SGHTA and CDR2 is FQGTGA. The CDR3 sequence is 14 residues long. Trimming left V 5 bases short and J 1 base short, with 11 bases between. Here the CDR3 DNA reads TGTGCCAGCAGCCTTCAGGGAGGGAACACTGAAGCTTTCTTT. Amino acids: CASSLQGGNTEAFF.

CDR3 bases: TGTGCCAGCTCACCAAATCTAAACAGCCTGAACACTGAAGCTTTCTTT. Translated, it gives CASSPNLNSLNTEAFF. The rearrangement links TRBV18 to TRBJ1-1; D not resolved. This CDR3 comprises 16 residues. Germline CDR1 reads KGHSH; CDR2 reads LQKENI. Trimming removed 2 bases at V and 0 bases at J, with 13 bases between.

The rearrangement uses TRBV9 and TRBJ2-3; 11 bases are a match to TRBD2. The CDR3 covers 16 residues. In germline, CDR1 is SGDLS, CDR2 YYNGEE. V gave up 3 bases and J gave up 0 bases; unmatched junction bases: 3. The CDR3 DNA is TGTGCCAGCAGCGCGACTAGCGGGGTTAGCACAGATACGCAGTATTTT. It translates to CASSATSGVSTDTQYF.

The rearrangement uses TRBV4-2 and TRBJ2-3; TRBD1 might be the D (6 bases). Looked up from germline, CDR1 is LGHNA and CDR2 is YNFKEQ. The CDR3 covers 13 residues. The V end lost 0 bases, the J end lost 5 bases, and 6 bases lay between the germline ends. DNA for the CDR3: TGTGCCAGCAGCCAAGAGACAGGAGATACGCAGTATTTT. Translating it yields CASSQETGDTQYF.

In nucleotides, the CDR3 is TGCAGCGCCCAGAGACCCCCACGGGACGAGCAGTACTTC. Translation gives CSAQRPPRDEQYF. The V and J genes are TRBV29-1 and TRBJ2-7; unclear D gene. The CDR3 contains 13 residues. Germline lookup yields CDR1 SQVTM and CDR2 ANQGSEA. Trimming took off 7 bases at V and 5 bases at J, with 18 bases between the two ends.

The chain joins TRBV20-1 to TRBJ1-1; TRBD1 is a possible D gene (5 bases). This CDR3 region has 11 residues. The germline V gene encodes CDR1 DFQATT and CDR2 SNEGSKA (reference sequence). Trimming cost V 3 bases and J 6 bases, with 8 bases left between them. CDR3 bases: TGCAGTGCTAGCCGGGGGGCTGAAGCTTTCTTT. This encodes CSASRGAEAFF.

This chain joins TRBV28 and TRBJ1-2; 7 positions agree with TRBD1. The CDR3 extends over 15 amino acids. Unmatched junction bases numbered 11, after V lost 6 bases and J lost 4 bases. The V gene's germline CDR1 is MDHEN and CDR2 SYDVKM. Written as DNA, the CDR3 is TGTGCCAGCAGACAAACACTGGGACAGATCTATGGCTACACCTTC. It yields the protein CASRQTLGQIYGYTF.